This T cell receptor (beta chain) was observed in a study of T cell responses to AZD1222 COVID-19 vaccine. Clones were read by immunoSEQ multiplex PCR, and TCRdb kept only the in-frame ones, dropping some. The sample lists approximately 94,000 clones, 80% to 95% occurring once. This sample comprised peripheral blood, obtained on day 0 of AZD1222 vaccination. The clonotype was recovered from an adult in good health.

The CDR3 DNA reads as TGTGCCAGCAGTTGGGAAGGTCGGACCGGGGAGCTGTTTTTT. As protein: CASSWEGRTGELFF. This chain links TRBV27 with TRBJ2-2; no reliable D call. The V end was cut by 4 bases, the J end by 5 bases, with 11 bases between. The CDR3 runs to 14 residues. The germline gives CDR1 MNHEY, CDR2 SMNVEV (reference sequence).